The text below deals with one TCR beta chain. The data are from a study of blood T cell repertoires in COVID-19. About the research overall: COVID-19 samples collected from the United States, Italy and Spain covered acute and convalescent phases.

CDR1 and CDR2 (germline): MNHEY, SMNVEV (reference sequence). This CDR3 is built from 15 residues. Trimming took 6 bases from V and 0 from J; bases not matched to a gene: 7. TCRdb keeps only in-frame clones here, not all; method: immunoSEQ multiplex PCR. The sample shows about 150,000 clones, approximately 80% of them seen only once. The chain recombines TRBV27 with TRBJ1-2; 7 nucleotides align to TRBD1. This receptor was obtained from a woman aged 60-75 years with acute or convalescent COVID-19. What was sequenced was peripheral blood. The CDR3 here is CASSLDRRPNYGYTF. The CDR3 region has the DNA TGTGCCAGCAGCCTGGACAGGCGACCTAACTATGGCTACACCTTC.